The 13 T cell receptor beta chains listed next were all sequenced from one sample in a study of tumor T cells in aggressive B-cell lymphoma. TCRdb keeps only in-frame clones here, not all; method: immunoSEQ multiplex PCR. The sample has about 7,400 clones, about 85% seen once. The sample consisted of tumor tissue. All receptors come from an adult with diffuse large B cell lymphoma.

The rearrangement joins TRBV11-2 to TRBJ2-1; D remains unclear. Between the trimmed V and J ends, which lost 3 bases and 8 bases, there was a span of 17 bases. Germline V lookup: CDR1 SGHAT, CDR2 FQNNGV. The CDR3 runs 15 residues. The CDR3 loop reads CASSFYETPTDEQFF. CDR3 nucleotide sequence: TGTGCCAGCAGCTTCTATGAAACCCCTACCGATGAGCAGTTCTTC.

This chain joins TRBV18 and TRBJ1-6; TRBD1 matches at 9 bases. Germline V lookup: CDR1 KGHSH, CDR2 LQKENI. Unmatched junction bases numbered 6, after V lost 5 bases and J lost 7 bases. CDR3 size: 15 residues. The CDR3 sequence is CASSAGTGRNSPLHF. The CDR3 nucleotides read TGTGCCAGCTCAGCCGGGACAGGGAGAAATTCACCCCTCCACTTT.

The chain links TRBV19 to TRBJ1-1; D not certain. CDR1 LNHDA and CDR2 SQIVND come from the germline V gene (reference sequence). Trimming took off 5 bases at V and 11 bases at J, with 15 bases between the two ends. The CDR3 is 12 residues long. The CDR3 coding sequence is TGTGCCAGTAGTCCGTCGCGGAGAAGGGCTTTCTTT. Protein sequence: CASSPSRRRAFF. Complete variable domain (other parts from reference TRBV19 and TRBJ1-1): DGGITQSPKYLFRKEGQNVTLSCEQNLNHDAMYWYRQDPGQGLRLIYYSQIVNDFQKGDIAEGYSVSREKKESFPLTVTSAQKNPTAFYLCASSPSRRRAFFGQGTRLTVV.

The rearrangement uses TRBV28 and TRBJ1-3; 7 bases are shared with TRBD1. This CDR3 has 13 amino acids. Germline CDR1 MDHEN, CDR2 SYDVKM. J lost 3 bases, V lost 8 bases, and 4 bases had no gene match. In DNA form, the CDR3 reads TGTGCCAGCGAGGGGGCAGGTGGAAACACCATATATTTT. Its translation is CASEGAGGNTIYF.

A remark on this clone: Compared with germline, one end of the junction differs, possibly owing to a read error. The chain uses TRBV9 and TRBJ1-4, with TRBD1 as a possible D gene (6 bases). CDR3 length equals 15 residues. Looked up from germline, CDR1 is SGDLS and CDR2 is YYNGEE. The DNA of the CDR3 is TGTGCCAGCAGTGTAGTCACAGGGCATAACGAAAAACTGTTTTTT. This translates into CASSVVTGHNEKLFF.

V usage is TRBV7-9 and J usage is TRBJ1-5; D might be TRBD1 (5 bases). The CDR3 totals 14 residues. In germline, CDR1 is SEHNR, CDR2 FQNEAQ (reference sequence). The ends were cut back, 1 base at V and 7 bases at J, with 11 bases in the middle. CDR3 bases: TGTGCCAGCAGCTTAGGGGGCGGTCCCCAGCCCCAGCATTTT. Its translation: CASSLGGGPQPQHF.

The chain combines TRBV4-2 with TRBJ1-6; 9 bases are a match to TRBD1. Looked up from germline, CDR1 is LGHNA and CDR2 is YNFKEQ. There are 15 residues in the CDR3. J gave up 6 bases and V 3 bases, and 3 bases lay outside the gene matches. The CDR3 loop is CASSQRQGGNSPLHF. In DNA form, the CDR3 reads TGTGCCAGCAGCCAGAGACAGGGGGGTAATTCACCCCTCCACTTT.

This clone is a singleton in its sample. CDR3 sequence (DNA): TGTGCCAGCAGCCCAAACTCCTACAATGAGCAGTTCTTC. It translates to CASSPNSYNEQFF. The chain employs TRBV7-6 and TRBJ2-1; D is ambiguous. The germline CDR1 and CDR2 sequences are SGHVS and FNYEAQ. This CDR3 spans 13 amino acids. Trimming stripped 5 bases from V and 0 bases from J, with 5 bases between.

The CDR3 DNA is TGCGCCAGCAGCCAAATGACTAGCGGGGGGGTTAGCTCCTACAATGAGCAGTTCTTC. This encodes CASSQMTSGGVSSYNEQFF. The chain has TRBV4-3 and TRBJ2-1; 14 nucleotides agree with TRBD2. This CDR3 spans 19 amino acids. The J segment lost 0 bases and the V segment lost 2 bases, leaving 6 bases of the junction unmatched. In germline, CDR1 is LGHNA, CDR2 YSLEER.

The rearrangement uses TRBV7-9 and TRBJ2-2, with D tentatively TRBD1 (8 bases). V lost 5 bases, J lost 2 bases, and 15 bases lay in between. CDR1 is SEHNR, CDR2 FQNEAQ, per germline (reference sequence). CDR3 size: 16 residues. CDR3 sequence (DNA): TGTGCCAGCAGCACAGGGGGAGGGACCAACACCGGGGAGCTGTTTTTT. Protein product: CASSTGGGTNTGELFF.

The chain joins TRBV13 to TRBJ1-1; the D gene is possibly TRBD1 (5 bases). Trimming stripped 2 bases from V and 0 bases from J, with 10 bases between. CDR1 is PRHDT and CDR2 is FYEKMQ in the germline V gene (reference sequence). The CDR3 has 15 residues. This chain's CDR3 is CASSLIRTLNTEAFF. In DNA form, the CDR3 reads TGTGCCAGCAGCTTAATCCGGACATTGAACACTGAAGCTTTCTTT.

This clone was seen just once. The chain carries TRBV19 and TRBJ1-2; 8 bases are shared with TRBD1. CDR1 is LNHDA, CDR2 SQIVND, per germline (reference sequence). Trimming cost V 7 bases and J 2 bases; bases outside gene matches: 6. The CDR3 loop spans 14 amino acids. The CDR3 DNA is TGTGCCAGTACCCAGGACAGGGAAAACTATGGCTACACCTTC. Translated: CASTQDRENYGYTF.

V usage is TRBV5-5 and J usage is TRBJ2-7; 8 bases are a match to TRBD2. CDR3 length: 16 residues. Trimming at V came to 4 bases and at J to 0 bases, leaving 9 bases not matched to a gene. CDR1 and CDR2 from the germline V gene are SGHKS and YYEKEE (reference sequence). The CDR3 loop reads CASSLLLAGFSYEQYF. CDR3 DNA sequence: TGTGCCAGCAGCCTTCTATTAGCGGGGTTCTCCTACGAGCAGTACTTC.